Below are 21 T cell receptor beta chains sequenced from a single sample in a study of shared T cell receptors in the human thymus. Generated by immunoSEQ multiplex PCR, the TCRdb table keeps only in-frame clones and is missing some. The sample comprises approximately 660,000 clones, roughly 90% of which are singletons, and approximately 0.01% rests with the top ten. In addition, the sample was reused for a study of human thymus T cells.

The sequencing input was thymocytes. The source of these receptors is a boy under two years old with a congenital heart defect.

This rearrangement joins TRBV5-8 to TRBJ2-2; D perhaps matches TRBD1 (6 bases). V lost 4 bases, J lost 2 bases, and 12 bases lay in between. CDR3 length equals 15 residues. Germline assignment: CDR1 SGHTS and CDR2 YDEGEE. CDR3 bases: TGTGCCAGCAGCATGGGGACAACCAACACCGGGGAGCTGTTTTTT. It is translated as CASSMGTTNTGELFF.

The gene calls are TRBV27 and TRBJ2-1, with 11 bases lining up with TRBD2. Germline V gene lookup returns CDR1 MNHEY and CDR2 SMNVEV (reference sequence). The CDR3 runs to 16 residues. Losses at the gene ends were 1 base for V and 7 bases for J; bases not matched to a gene: 6. CDR3 residues: CASSLWVAGGPNEQFF. The DNA of the CDR3 is TGTGCCAGCAGTTTATGGGTAGCGGGAGGGCCAAATGAGCAGTTCTTC.

The CDR3 loop reads CATSRGGLNEKLFF. The CDR3 region has the DNA TGTGCCACCAGCAGAGGAGGACTTAATGAAAAACTGTTTTTT. The rearrangement joins TRBV15 to TRBJ1-4; the D is unclear. CDR1 and CDR2 (germline): LNHNV, YYDKDF (reference sequence). V was pared by 1 base and J by 4 bases, with 7 bases between. The CDR3 length is 14 residues.

This clone has only a few counts. The chain employs TRBV2 and TRBJ2-3; D is undetermined. This CDR3 has 11 amino acids. Trimming took 4 bases from V and 4 from J, leaving 3 bases between them. The germline V gene encodes CDR1 SNHLY and CDR2 FYNNEI. CDR3 residues: CASSGPDTQYF. The CDR3 DNA is TGTGCCAGCAGTGGGCCAGATACGCAGTATTTT. The entire variable domain, with the rest obtained from reference TRBV2 and TRBJ2-3, is as follows: EPEVTQTPSHQVTQMGQEVILRCVPISNHLYFYWYRQILGQKVEFLVSFYNNEISEKSEIFDDQFSVERPDGSNFTLKIRSTKLEDSAMYFCASSGPDTQYFGPGTRLTVL.

The rearrangement uses TRBV19 and TRBJ2-2, with unresolved D. Trimming stripped 2 bases from V and 0 bases from J, with 10 bases between. This CDR3 region has 16 residues. Germline CDR1 and CDR2: LNHDA and SQIVND (reference sequence). CDR3 DNA: TGTGCCAGTAGTATACACTTAGGAGCGAACACCGGGGAGCTGTTTTTT. Translated, it gives CASSIHLGANTGELFF.

The CDR3 protein is CASSSYRVSNQPQHF. The CDR3 DNA reads TGTGCCAGCAGTTCCTACAGGGTTAGCAATCAGCCCCAGCATTTT. The chain employs TRBV5-6 and TRBJ1-5; maybe TRBD1 (6 bases). Per germline, CDR1 SGHDT and CDR2 YYEEEE. The V end was cut by 5 bases, the J end by 0 bases, with 12 bases between. This CDR3 spans 15 amino acids.

This rearrangement joins TRBV27 to TRBJ1-5; 7 positions agree with TRBD1. Unmatched junction bases numbered 12, after V lost 6 bases and J lost 4 bases. The CDR3 sequence is 16 residues long. The germline gives CDR1 MNHEY, CDR2 SMNVEV (reference sequence). CDR3 protein: CASRPRPGTDNQPQHF. CDR3 nucleotide sequence: TGTGCCAGCAGACCGAGACCTGGGACAGATAATCAGCCCCAGCATTTT.

This sequence joins TRBV15 and TRBJ1-2; TRBD1 matches 9 bases. This CDR3 has 19 residues. V lost 0 bases and J lost 4; bases outside the gene matches: 15. Germline CDR1 is LNHNV and CDR2 is YYDKDF (reference sequence). CDR3 nucleotide sequence: TGTGCCACCAGCAGAGATCAAAGGACAGGGGCTAAGAGCGGCTATGGCTACACCTTC. It is translated as CATSRDQRTGAKSGYGYTF.

V is TRBV6-4 and J is TRBJ2-7; 9 nucleotides match TRBD2. Germline assignment: CDR1 MRHNA and CDR2 SNTAGT. This CDR3 is 15 amino acids long. The V gene end was trimmed by 8 bases and the J gene end by 7 bases; junction bases not matched to a gene: 15. The DNA of the CDR3 is TGTGCCAGCGGGGGGACAGCGGGAGGACCCGAAGAGCAGTACTTC. Its protein product is CASGGTAGGPEEQYF.

J is TRBJ1-1 and V is TRBV25-1, with 7 bases identical to TRBD1. The CDR3 length is 13 residues. The J segment lost 6 bases and the V segment lost 6 bases, leaving 7 bases of the junction unmatched. The germline CDR1 and CDR2 sequences are MGHDK and SYGVNS. This chain's CDR3 is CASSGQADSEAFF. The CDR3 region has the DNA TGTGCCAGCAGCGGACAGGCCGACTCTGAAGCTTTCTTT. The entire variable domain, with the rest obtained from reference TRBV25-1 and TRBJ1-1, is as follows: EADIYQTPRYLVIGTGKKITLECSQTMGHDKMYWYQQDPGMELHLIHYSYGVNSTEKGDLSSESTVSRIRTEHFPLTLESARPSHTSQYLCASSGQADSEAFFGQGTRLTVV.

J is TRBJ2-1 and V is TRBV4-2; weak D call: TRBD2 (6 bases). Germline CDR1 is LGHNA and CDR2 is YNFKEQ. The germline V and J ends were trimmed by 0 bases and 4 bases, with 10 bases remaining between them. The CDR3 is 15 residues long. The CDR3: CASSQDLAVYNEQFF. In DNA, the CDR3 is TGTGCCAGCAGCCAAGACTTAGCGGTTTACAATGAGCAGTTCTTC.

The V and J genes are TRBV27 and TRBJ2-7; possibly TRBD2 for D (6 bases). The CDR3 is 12 amino acids. Trimming left V 5 bases short and J 4 bases short, with 9 bases between. CDR1 and CDR2 (germline): MNHEY, SMNVEV (reference sequence). Here the CDR3 reads CASSSGLYEQYF. CDR3 bases: TGTGCCAGCAGTAGCGGGTTATACGAGCAGTACTTC.

CDR3 region: CASSWGRSSYEQYF. CDR3 DNA: TGTGCCAGCAGCTGGGGGAGGAGCTCCTACGAGCAGTACTTC. The chain joins TRBV21-1 to TRBJ2-7; the DNA was not compared with TRBD2, the D call given in the table. TRBV21-1 is a known pseudogene. CDR3 size: 14 residues.

The CDR3 spells CASSREGQREGRDTQYF. As DNA, the CDR3 is TGTGCCAGCAGCCGGGAAGGGCAGCGGGAGGGCCGTGATACGCAGTATTTT. The chain joins TRBV11-2 to TRBJ2-3, with 10 bases lining up with TRBD2. Trimming took 5 bases from V and 6 from J; bases not matched to a gene: 14. CDR3 size: 17 residues. The germline V gene has CDR1 SGHAT and CDR2 FQNNGV.

V is TRBV5-1 and J is TRBJ1-1; the match to TRBD1 covers 9 bases. The germline V gene encodes CDR1 SGHRS and CDR2 YFSETQ. This CDR3 comprises 14 residues. Trimming at V came to 5 bases and at J to 6 bases, leaving 8 bases not matched to a gene. CDR3 protein: CASRFRDRVAEAFF. The CDR3 coding sequence is TGCGCCAGCAGGTTTAGGGACAGGGTCGCTGAAGCTTTCTTT.

The chain links TRBV6-1 to TRBJ2-1; D is perhaps TRBD1 (7 bases). The germline gives CDR1 MNHNS, CDR2 SASEGT. The CDR3 runs to 14 residues. V lost 6 bases and J 10 bases, leaving 19 bases between the germline ends. CDR3 bases: TGTGCCAGCAGACCCGGCGGAGGGGGCGACGAGCAGTTCTTC. Translation: CASRPGGGGDEQFF.

The V call is TRBV11-2, the J call TRBJ2-3, with a weak D call TRBD2 (6 bases). CDR1 SGHAT and CDR2 FQNNGV come from the germline V gene. Deletions cut 2 bases from V and 0 bases from J, with 9 bases between. This CDR3 is 15 amino acids long. CDR3 DNA: TGTGCCAGCAGCTTACGTGGGACTAGCACAGATACGCAGTATTTT. It yields the protein CASSLRGTSTDTQYF.

Only one count was recorded for this clone. The chain recombines TRBV25-1 with TRBJ2-3, with 9 nucleotides matching TRBD2. CDR3 size: 17 residues. V gave up 5 bases and J gave up 4 bases; unmatched junction bases: 13. CDR1 and CDR2 (germline): MGHDK, SYGVNS. CDR3 loop: CASSPPLAGPIADTQYF. The CDR3 DNA follows: TGTGCCAGCAGTCCTCCACTAGCGGGCCCGATCGCAGATACGCAGTATTTT.

This sequence joins TRBV11-2 and TRBJ2-1; 13 nucleotides line up with TRBD2. The CDR3 runs 18 residues. Germline values: CDR1 SGHAT, CDR2 FQNNGV. V trimming: 5 bases; J trimming: 3 bases; junction bases outside the gene matches: 10. The CDR3, as DNA: TGTGCCAGCAGCCCCGGGACTAGCGGGGCTCCTGGCTACAATGAGCAGTTCTTC. This encodes CASSPGTSGAPGYNEQFF.

This chain uses TRBV27 with TRBJ2-2; 8 nucleotides agree with TRBD2. The germline CDR1 and CDR2 sequences are MNHEY and SMNVEV (reference sequence). V gave up 2 bases and J gave up 4 bases; unmatched junction bases: 6. The CDR3 loop spans 16 amino acids. CDR3 sequence reads: CASSLRGGPGTGELFF. The CDR3 nucleotides are TGTGCCAGCAGTTTACGGGGGGGCCCGGGCACCGGGGAGCTGTTTTTT.

This clone turned up a few times. V and J are TRBV4-3 and TRBJ2-7; perhaps TRBD2 as D (5 bases). V was clipped by 1 base and J by 5 bases, with 15 bases between them. CDR1 is LGHNA, CDR2 YSLEER, per germline. This CDR3 comprises 15 residues. Here the CDR3 reads CASSQVDSVGHEQYF. The CDR3 DNA follows: TGCGCCAGCAGCCAAGTGGACTCAGTGGGCCACGAGCAGTACTTC.